Listed here are 23 T cell receptor beta chains from one sample, sequenced in a study of early T cells in non-severe SARS-CoV-2 infection. TCRdb re-called the 5' RACE reads through MiXCR, storing one row per CDR3 protein. The sample has over 55,000 distinct CDR3 sequences, roughly 12% seen once. The source was whole blood, collected at baseline. The receptors originated from an adult who was a healthcare worker with PCR-confirmed SARS-CoV-2 infection or an uninfected control (not recorded which).

The rearrangement links TRBV6-6 to TRBJ1-4; 11 bases are a match to TRBD1. Trimming took 4 bases from V and 2 from J; bases not matched to a gene: 9. Germline V gives CDR1 MNHNY, CDR2 SVGAGI (reference sequence). This CDR3 has 18 amino acids. CDR3 in amino acids: CASSSDRGRTETNEKLFF. DNA of the CDR3: TGTGCCAGCAGTTCGGACAGGGGGCGGACGGAGACTAATGAAAAACTGTTTTTT.

The chain carries TRBV19 and TRBJ2-2; no definite D call. V lost 3 bases and J lost 6, with 17 bases in between. The V gene's germline CDR1 is LNHDA and CDR2 SQIVND (reference sequence). This CDR3 comprises 16 residues. The CDR3 coding sequence is TGTGCCAGTAGTATGCGACAAGGAGTTGGACCCGGGGAGCTGTTTTTT. Protein sequence: CASSMRQGVGPGELFF.

V and J are TRBV11-2 and TRBJ2-3; 8 bases line up with TRBD1. This CDR3 has 15 amino acids. Germline V gives CDR1 SGHAT, CDR2 FQNNGV. Trimming took 5 bases from V and 7 from J; bases not matched to a gene: 11. The CDR3 protein is CASSRGRDRIHTQYF. Written as DNA, the CDR3 is TGTGCCAGCAGCCGAGGACGGGACAGGATTCATACGCAGTATTTT.

This clonotype has more than one count but fewer than ten. This chain connects TRBV10-3 to TRBJ1-6; 8 bases are shared with TRBD1. The CDR3 extends over 16 amino acids. J gave up 7 bases and V 4 bases, and 9 bases lay outside the gene matches. The germline gives CDR1 ENHRY, CDR2 SYGVKD. This CDR3 is CAISGTGTGDNSPLHF. For the CDR3, the DNA is TGTGCCATCAGTGGGACCGGGACAGGCGACAATTCACCCCTCCACTTT.

A few counts support this clonotype. The J gene is TRBJ2-7, the V gene TRBV7-9; the D is unclear. Between the trimmed V and J ends, which lost 0 bases and 9 bases, there was a span of 12 bases. Germline CDR1 and CDR2: SEHNR and FQNEAQ (reference sequence). The CDR3 extends over 13 amino acids. The CDR3 reads CASSLASYTRQYF. The CDR3 DNA reads TGTGCCAGCAGCTTAGCCAGCTACACCCGGCAGTACTTC. Complete variable domain (other parts from reference TRBV7-9 and TRBJ2-7): DTGVSQNPRHKITKRGQNVTFRCDPISEHNRLYWYRQTLGQGPEFLTYFQNEAQLEKSRLLSDRFSAERPKGSFSTLEIQRTEQGDSAMYLCASSLASYTRQYFGPGTRLTVT.

This chain uses TRBV10-3 with TRBJ2-1, with D perhaps TRBD1 or TRBD2 (5 bases each). Between the trimmed V and J ends, which lost 4 bases and 8 bases, there was a span of 18 bases. Germline values: CDR1 ENHRY, CDR2 SYGVKD. This CDR3 contains 15 residues. Written as DNA, the CDR3 is TGTGCCATCAGTGGTGGGGGATCCTTTTCGGATGAGCAGTTCTTC. As protein: CAISGGGSFSDEQFF.

This clonotype has just a few counts. The rearrangement joins TRBV15 to TRBJ2-7; 16 positions match TRBD2. Looked up from germline, CDR1 is LNHNV and CDR2 is YYDKDF (reference sequence). The CDR3 is made up of 23 amino acids. V lost 1 base, J lost 2 bases, and 20 bases stayed unmatched. The CDR3 loop reads CATSRAGTSGGADLGPPTYEQYF. The DNA of the CDR3 is TGTGCCACCAGCAGAGCCGGGACTAGCGGGGGGGCGGACCTCGGGCCCCCTACCTACGAGCAGTACTTC.

The chain combines TRBV6-2 or TRBV6-3 with TRBJ1-2, with TRBD1 as a possible D gene (6 bases). Germline CDR1 is MNHEY and CDR2 is SVGEGT. V was clipped by 9 bases and J by 3 bases, with 14 bases between them. There are 13 residues in the CDR3. CDR3 bases: TGTGCCAGAACAGGGAGGGTCGACTATGGCTACACCTTC. Translation: CARTGRVDYGYTF.

The CDR3 bases are TGTGCCAGCAGTCGGGAGCGCGACACCATATATTTT. It is translated as CASSRERDTIYF. The chain is built from TRBV2 and TRBJ1-3; no definite D call. The V and J ends lost 5 bases and 8 bases respectively, with 10 bases between them. This CDR3 contains 12 residues. Germline assignment: CDR1 SNHLY and CDR2 FYNNEI.

This clonotype was detected only a few times. The genes are TRBV9 and TRBJ2-3; unclear D gene. The CDR3 length is 12 residues. Germline V CDR1 and CDR2: SGDLS, YYNGEE. Deletions cut 0 bases from V and 4 bases from J, with 3 bases between. The CDR3 protein is CASSVGSDTQYF. CDR3 in DNA: TGTGCCAGCAGCGTAGGGTCAGATACGCAGTATTTT.

The table lists this clonotype with a count of one. The chain is built from TRBV5-5 and TRBJ1-1; TRBD1 aligns across 10 bases. This CDR3 comprises 16 residues. CDR1 is SGHKS and CDR2 is YYEKEE in the germline V gene (reference sequence). V trimming: 0 bases; J trimming: 2 bases; junction bases outside the gene matches: 4. CDR3 region: CASSLGRTGGNTEAFF. As DNA, the CDR3 is TGTGCCAGCAGCTTGGGTAGGACAGGGGGAAACACTGAAGCTTTCTTT.

This clonotype was observed a handful of times. The chain has TRBV4-1 and TRBJ1-2, with D possibly TRBD1 on 5 matching bases. V was clipped by 6 bases and J by 0 bases, with 23 bases between them. The length of the CDR3 is 18 residues. Germline CDR1 is MGHRA and CDR2 is YSYEKL. The CDR3 DNA sequence: TGCGCCAGCAGGGCCCCCGGACAAGATAAGCCCGCTAACTATGGCTACACCTTC. The encoded protein is CASRAPGQDKPANYGYTF.

This clonotype was seen a few times. The chain joins TRBV7-9 to TRBJ1-5, with a tentative D call TRBD1 (6 bases). Germline V CDR1 and CDR2: SEHNR, FQNEAQ (reference sequence). V dropped 0 bases and J dropped 6 bases, with 12 bases sitting between them. The CDR3 consists of 15 residues. CDR3 DNA sequence: TGTGCCAGCAGCTTAGCGGGGGGCGGAGGTCAGCCCCAGCATTTT. Encoded protein: CASSLAGGGGQPQHF.

The V and J genes are TRBV5-1 and TRBJ2-7; TRBD1 is a possible D gene (7 bases). CDR1 and CDR2 (germline): SGHRS, YFSETQ. The CDR3 is 15 amino acids. Trimming shortened V by 1 base and J by 2 bases, and 13 bases separated the two germline ends. CDR3 in amino acids: CASSLSRGDTYEQYF. As DNA, the CDR3 is TGCGCCAGCAGCTTGTCCAGGGGGGATACCTACGAGCAGTACTTC.

This chain links TRBV7-6 with TRBJ1-3, with 8 positions matching TRBD1. CDR3 length: 15 residues. V lost 6 bases, J lost 2 bases, and 6 bases stayed unmatched. From germline, CDR1 is SGHVS and CDR2 FNYEAQ. CDR3 nucleotide sequence: TGTGCCAGCAGTCGAACAGGGGGTCCTGGAAACACCATATATTTT. This encodes CASSRTGGPGNTIYF.

The genes are TRBV29-1 and TRBJ2-1; 8 bases are a match to TRBD2. Trimming cost V 1 base and J 5 bases; bases outside gene matches: 4. The CDR3 has 14 amino acids. Looked up from germline, CDR1 is SQVTM and CDR2 is ANQGSEA. The CDR3 is CSVEASGGNNEQFF. CDR3 nucleotides: TGCAGCGTTGAAGCCAGCGGGGGAAACAATGAGCAGTTCTTC.

This clonotype was seen only a few times. The V call is TRBV11-2, the J call TRBJ1-4; 7 bases line up with TRBD1. The V and J ends lost 5 bases and 7 bases, in that order; junction bases with no gene match: 13. Germline V gene sequence: CDR1 SGHAT, CDR2 FQNNGV. The CDR3 covers 16 residues. CDR3 bases: TGTGCCAGCAGCGCAGGATCGACAGGGTGGGGTGAAAAACTGTTTTTT. Translated, it gives CASSAGSTGWGEKLFF.

The genes are TRBV5-1 and TRBJ2-5, with a weak D call TRBD2 (5 bases). The length of the CDR3 is 13 residues. The germline V gene has CDR1 SGHRS and CDR2 YFSETQ. The V end lost 5 bases, the J end lost 1 base, and 9 bases lay between the germline ends. The chain's CDR3 is CASSAGGQETQYF. In DNA form, the CDR3 reads TGCGCCAGCAGTGCGGGCGGCCAAGAGACCCAGTACTTC.

This clonotype was seen many times. The V call is TRBV18, the J call TRBJ2-5; 7 bases fit TRBD1. This CDR3 comprises 13 residues. Germline V gives CDR1 KGHSH, CDR2 LQKENI. With 3 bases clipped from V and 3 bases from J, the junction kept 1 base outside the gene matches. The CDR3 loop is CASSPGTEETQYF. The CDR3 bases are TGTGCCAGCTCACCCGGGACAGAAGAGACCCAGTACTTC. Using reference TRBV18 and TRBJ2-5 for the parts outside the CDR3, the full variable domain is NAGVMQNPRHLVRRRGQEARLRCSPMKGHSHVYWYRQLPEEGLKFMVYLQKENIIDESGMPKERFSAEFPKEGPSILRIQQVVRGDSAAYFCASSPGTEETQYFGPGTRLLVL.

This clonotype was picked up many times. The chain carries TRBV7-2 and TRBJ2-3; the match to TRBD2 covers 11 bases. The germline CDR1 and CDR2 sequences are SGHTA and FQGNSA. The trim removed 6 bases at V and 7 bases at J, leaving 12 bases unmatched. The CDR3 totals 16 residues. CDR3 region: CASRNVAGGPRNTQYF. The CDR3 region has the DNA TGTGCCAGCAGAAATGTAGCGGGGGGGCCTCGAAATACGCAGTATTTT.

This sequence joins TRBV28 and TRBJ2-7, with D tentatively TRBD2 (7 bases). Germline CDR1 reads MDHEN; CDR2 reads SYDVKM. This CDR3 has 13 amino acids. V gave up 8 bases and J gave up 6 bases, with 17 bases separating them. The CDR3, as DNA: TGTGCCAGCGGCGGGGGCCCTTGGCCCGAGCAGTACTTC. Translated, it gives CASGGGPWPEQYF.

Ten or more counts support this clonotype. The rearrangement uses TRBV20-1 and TRBJ2-2; 8 bases are shared with TRBD1. CDR1 is DFQATT, CDR2 SNEGSKA, per germline (reference sequence). V trimming: 2 bases; J trimming: 0 bases; junction bases outside the gene matches: 5. The CDR3 runs 16 residues. This chain's CDR3 is CSARRPQGANTGELFF. The CDR3 nucleotides are TGCAGTGCTAGAAGGCCACAGGGGGCGAACACCGGGGAGCTGTTTTTT.

This clonotype has more than one count but fewer than ten. The chain recombines TRBV4-3 with TRBJ2-5, with D possibly TRBD1 on 5 matching bases. CDR1 and CDR2 (germline): LGHNA, YSLEER. V gave up 4 bases and J gave up 1 base, with 7 bases separating them. The length of the CDR3 is 13 residues. The CDR3 reads CASSLDTQETQYF. The CDR3 nucleotides read TGCGCCAGCAGCCTGGACACCCAAGAGACCCAGTACTTC.